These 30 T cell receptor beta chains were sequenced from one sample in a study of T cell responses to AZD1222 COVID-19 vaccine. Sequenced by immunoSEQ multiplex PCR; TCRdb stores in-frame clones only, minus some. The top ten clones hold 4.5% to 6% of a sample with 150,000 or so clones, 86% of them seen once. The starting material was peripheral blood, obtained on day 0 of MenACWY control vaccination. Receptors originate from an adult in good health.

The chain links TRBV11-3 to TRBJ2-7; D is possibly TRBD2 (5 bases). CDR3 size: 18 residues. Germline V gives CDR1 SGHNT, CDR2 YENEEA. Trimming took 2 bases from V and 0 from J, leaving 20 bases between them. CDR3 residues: CASSLNLRLGVTSYEQYF. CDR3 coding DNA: TGTGCCAGCAGCTTAAATCTCCGTCTCGGGGTGACCTCCTACGAGCAGTACTTC.

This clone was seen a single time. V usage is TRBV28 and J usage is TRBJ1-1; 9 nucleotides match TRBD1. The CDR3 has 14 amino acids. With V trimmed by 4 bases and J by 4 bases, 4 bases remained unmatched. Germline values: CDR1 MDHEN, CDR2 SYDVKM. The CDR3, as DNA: TGTGCCAGCAGTTCGGGACAGGGAGGCACTGAAGCTTTCTTT. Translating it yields CASSSGQGGTEAFF. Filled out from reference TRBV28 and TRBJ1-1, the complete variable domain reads DVKVTQSSRYLVKRTGEKVFLECVQDMDHENMFWYRQDPGLGLRLIYFSYDVKMKEKGDIPEGYSVSREKKERFSLILESASTNQTSMYLCASSSGQGGTEAFFGQGTRLTVV.

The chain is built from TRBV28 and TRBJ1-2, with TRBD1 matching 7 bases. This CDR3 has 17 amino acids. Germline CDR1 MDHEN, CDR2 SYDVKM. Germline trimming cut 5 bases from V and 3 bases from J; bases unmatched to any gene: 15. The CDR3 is CASSPPTGQKIYYGYTF. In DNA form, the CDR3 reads TGTGCCAGCAGTCCCCCCACGGGACAGAAGATTTACTATGGCTACACCTTC.

The CDR3 sequence is CASNRVGNTIYF. The CDR3 nucleotides read TGTGCCAGCAACAGGGTCGGAAACACCATATATTTT. This chain connects TRBV2 to TRBJ1-3; tentative D call: TRBD1 (6 bases). The CDR3 contains 12 residues. The germline V gene encodes CDR1 SNHLY and CDR2 FYNNEI. Trimming stripped 7 bases from V and 4 bases from J, with 8 bases between.

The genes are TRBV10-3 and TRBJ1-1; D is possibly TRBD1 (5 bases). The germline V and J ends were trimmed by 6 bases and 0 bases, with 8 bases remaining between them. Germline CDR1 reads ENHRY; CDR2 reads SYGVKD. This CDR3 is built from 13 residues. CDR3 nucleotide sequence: TGTGCCATCAGGGGGACCGTGAACACTGAAGCTTTCTTT. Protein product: CAIRGTVNTEAFF.

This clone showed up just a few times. The CDR3 loop reads CASSLTAYNSPLHF. DNA of the CDR3: TGTGCCAGCAGTTTGACGGCTTATAATTCACCCCTCCACTTT. The rearrangement joins TRBV27 to TRBJ1-6; D remains ambiguous. This CDR3 region has 14 residues. The V end lost 3 bases, the J end lost 4 bases, and 7 bases lay between the germline ends. CDR1 and CDR2 (germline): MNHEY, SMNVEV (reference sequence).

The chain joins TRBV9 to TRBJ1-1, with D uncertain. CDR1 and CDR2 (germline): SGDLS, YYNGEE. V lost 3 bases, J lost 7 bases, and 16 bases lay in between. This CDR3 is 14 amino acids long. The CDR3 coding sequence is TGTGCCAGCAGCGCTCTCCTAACGCCCCTTGAAGCTTTCTTT. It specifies CASSALLTPLEAFF.

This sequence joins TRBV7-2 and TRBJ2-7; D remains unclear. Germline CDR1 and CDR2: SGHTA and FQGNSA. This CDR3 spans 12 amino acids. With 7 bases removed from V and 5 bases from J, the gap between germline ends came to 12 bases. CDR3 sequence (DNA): TGTGCCAGCACCGTCCGTGGGGACGAGCAGTACTTC. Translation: CASTVRGDEQYF.

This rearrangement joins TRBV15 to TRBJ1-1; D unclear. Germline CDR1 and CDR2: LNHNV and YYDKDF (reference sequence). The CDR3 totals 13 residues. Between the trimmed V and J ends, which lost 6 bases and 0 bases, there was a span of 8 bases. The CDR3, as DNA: TGTGCCACCAGTAACGGAATGAACACTGAAGCTTTCTTT. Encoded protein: CATSNGMNTEAFF.

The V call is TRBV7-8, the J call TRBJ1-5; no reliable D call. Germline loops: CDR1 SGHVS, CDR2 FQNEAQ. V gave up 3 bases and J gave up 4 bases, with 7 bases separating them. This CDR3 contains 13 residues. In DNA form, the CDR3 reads TGTGCCAGCAGCTTGTTTGGGAATCAGCCCCAGCATTTT. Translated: CASSLFGNQPQHF.

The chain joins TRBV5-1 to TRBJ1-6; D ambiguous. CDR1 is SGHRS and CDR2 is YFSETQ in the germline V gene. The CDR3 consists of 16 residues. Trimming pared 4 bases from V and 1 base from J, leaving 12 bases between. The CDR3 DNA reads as TGCGCCAGCAGCCCCGGCGGCGGATCCTATAATTCACCCCTCCACTTT. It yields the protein CASSPGGGSYNSPLHF.

This CDR3 is CASSNRISLNYGYTF. In nucleotides, the CDR3 is TGTGCCAGCAGCAACAGAATTTCCCTCAACTATGGCTACACCTTC. The genes are TRBV6-1 and TRBJ1-2; D is unclear. This CDR3 contains 15 residues. V dropped 6 bases and J dropped 2 bases, with 16 bases sitting between them. Germline V gene data show CDR1 as MNHNS and CDR2 as SASEGT.

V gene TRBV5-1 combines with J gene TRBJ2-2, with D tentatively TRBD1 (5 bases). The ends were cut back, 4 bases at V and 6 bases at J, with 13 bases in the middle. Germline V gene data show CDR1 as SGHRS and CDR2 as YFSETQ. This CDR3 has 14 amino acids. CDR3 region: CASSDASGPGELFF. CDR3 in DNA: TGCGCCAGCAGCGACGCATCAGGGCCCGGGGAGCTGTTTTTT. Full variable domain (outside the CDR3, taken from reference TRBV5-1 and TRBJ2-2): KAGVTQTPRYLIKTRGQQVTLSCSPISGHRSVSWYQQTPGQGLQFLFEYFSETQRNKGNFPGRFSGRQFSNSRSEMNVSTLELGDSALYLCASSDASGPGELFFGEGSRLTVL.

The CDR3 coding sequence is TGTGCCAGCAGCTTAGGAGGGGGACGCCAAGAGACCCAGTACTTC. Its protein is CASSLGGGRQETQYF. This chain links TRBV7-2 with TRBJ2-5, with D maybe TRBD1 (6 bases). The length of the CDR3 is 15 residues. Trimming took off 1 base at V and 1 base at J, with 10 bases between the two ends. Germline V lookup: CDR1 SGHTA, CDR2 FQGNSA.

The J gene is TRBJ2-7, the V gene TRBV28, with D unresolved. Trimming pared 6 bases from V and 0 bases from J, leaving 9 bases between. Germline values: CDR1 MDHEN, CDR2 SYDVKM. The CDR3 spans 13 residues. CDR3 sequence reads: CASSPQSSYEQYV. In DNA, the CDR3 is TGTGCCAGCAGCCCCCAGAGCTCCTACGAGCAGTACGTC.

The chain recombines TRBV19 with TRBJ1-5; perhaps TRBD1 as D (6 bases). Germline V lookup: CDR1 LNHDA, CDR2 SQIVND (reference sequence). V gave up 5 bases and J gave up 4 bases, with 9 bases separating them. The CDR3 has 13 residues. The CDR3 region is CASSLGQNQPQHF. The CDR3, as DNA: TGTGCCAGTAGTTTAGGACAGAATCAGCCCCAGCATTTT.

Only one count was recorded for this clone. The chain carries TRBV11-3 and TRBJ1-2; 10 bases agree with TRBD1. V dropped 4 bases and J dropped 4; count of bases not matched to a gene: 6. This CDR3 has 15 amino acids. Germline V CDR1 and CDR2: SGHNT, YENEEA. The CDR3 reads CASSSRQGAVYGYTF. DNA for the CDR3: TGTGCCAGCAGCTCGCGACAGGGGGCAGTCTATGGCTACACCTTC.

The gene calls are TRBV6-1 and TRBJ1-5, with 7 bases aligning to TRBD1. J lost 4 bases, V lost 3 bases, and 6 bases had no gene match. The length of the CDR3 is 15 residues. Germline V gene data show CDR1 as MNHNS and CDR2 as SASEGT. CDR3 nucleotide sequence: TGTGCCAGCAGTGAGTGGGGACAGCCAAATCAGCCCCAGCATTTT. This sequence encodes CASSEWGQPNQPQHF.

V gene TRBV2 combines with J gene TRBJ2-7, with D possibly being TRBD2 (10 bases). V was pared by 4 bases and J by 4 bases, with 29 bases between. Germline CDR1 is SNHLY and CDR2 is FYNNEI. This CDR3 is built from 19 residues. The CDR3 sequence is CASSARGTGSGRGTYEQYF. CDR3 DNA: TGTGCCAGCAGTGCGAGAGGGACAGGGAGCGGGAGGGGTACGTACGAGCAGTACTTC.

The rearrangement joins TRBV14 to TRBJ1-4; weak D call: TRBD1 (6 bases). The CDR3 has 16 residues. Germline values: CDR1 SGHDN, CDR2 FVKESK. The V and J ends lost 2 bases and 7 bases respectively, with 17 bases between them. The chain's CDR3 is CASSQNRGAVGEKLFF. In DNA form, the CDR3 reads TGTGCCAGCAGCCAAAACCGGGGGGCAGTAGGTGAAAAACTGTTTTTT.

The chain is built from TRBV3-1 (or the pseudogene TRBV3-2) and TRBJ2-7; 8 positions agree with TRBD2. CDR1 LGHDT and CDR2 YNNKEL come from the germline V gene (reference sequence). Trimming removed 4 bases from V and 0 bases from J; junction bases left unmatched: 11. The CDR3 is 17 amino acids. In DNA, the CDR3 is TGTGCCAGCAGCCCCGGCCCCGCGGGAGGACTCTCCTACGAGCAGTACTTC. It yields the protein CASSPGPAGGLSYEQYF.

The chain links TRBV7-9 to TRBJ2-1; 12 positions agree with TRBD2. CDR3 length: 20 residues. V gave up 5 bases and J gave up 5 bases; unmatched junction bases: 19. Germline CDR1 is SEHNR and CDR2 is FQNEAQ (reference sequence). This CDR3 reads CASSIPTSGGFGPHDNEQFF. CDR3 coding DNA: TGTGCCAGCAGCATCCCGACTAGCGGGGGATTCGGGCCCCACGACAATGAGCAGTTCTTC.

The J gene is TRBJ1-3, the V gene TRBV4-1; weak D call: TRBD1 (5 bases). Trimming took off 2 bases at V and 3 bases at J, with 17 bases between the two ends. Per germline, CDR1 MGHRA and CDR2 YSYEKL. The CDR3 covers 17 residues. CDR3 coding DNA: TGCGCCAGCAGCCAACTGGACATGGGGTTTTATGGAAACACCATATATTTT. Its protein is CASSQLDMGFYGNTIYF.

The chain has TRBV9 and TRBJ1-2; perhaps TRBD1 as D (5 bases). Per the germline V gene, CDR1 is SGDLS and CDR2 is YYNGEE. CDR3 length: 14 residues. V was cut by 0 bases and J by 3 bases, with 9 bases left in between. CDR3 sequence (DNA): TGTGCCAGCAGCGTAGTACCGACAGACTATGGCTACACCTTC. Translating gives CASSVVPTDYGYTF.

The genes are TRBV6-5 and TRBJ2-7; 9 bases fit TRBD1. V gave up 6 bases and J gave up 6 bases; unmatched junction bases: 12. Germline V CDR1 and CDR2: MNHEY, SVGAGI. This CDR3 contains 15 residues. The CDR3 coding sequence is TGTGCCAGCAGCTCATCCGGGACAGGGTTTTTCGAGCAGTACTTC. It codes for CASSSSGTGFFEQYF.

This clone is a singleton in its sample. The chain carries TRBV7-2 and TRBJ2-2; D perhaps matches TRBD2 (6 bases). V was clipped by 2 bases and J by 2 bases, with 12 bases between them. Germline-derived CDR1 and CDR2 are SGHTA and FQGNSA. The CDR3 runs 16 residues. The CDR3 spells CASSLFGTDNTGELFF. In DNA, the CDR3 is TGTGCCAGCAGCTTATTCGGGACTGACAACACCGGGGAGCTGTTTTTT.

The CDR3 DNA reads as TGTGCCAGCAGCGTAGAAGCCCGGACTGAGGAGGGCTACACCTTC. It specifies CASSVEARTEEGYTF. The chain employs TRBV9 and TRBJ1-2; no clear D. This CDR3 comprises 15 residues. Trimming cost V 0 bases and J 8 bases, with 17 bases left between them. The germline gives CDR1 SGDLS, CDR2 YYNGEE.

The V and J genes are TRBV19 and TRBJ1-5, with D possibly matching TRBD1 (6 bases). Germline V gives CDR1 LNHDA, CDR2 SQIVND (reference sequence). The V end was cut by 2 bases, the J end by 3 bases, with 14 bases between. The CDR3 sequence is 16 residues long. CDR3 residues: CASSIRGEGVNQPQHF. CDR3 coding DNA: TGTGCCAGTAGTATAAGGGGGGAAGGGGTCAATCAGCCCCAGCATTTT.

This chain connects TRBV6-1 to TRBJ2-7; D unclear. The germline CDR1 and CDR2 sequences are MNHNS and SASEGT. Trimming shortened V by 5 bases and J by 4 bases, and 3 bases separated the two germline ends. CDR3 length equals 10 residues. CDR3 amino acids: CASSCYEQYV. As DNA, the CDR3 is TGTGCCAGCAGTTGTTACGAGCAGTACGTC.

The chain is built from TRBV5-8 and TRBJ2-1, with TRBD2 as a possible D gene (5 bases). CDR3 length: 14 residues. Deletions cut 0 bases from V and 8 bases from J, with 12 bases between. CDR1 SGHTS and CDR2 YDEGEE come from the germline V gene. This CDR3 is CASSLAGVLDEQFF. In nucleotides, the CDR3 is TGTGCCAGCAGCTTGGCCGGGGTTTTGGATGAGCAGTTCTTC. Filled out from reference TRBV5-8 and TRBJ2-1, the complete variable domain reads EAGVTQSPTHLIKTRGQQATLRCSPISGHTSVYWYQQALGLGLQFLLWYDEGEERNRGNFPPRFSGRQFPNYSSELNVNALELEDSALYLCASSLAGVLDEQFFGPGTRLTVL.